In this sample, the clone carrying this T cell receptor (beta chain) turned up once. Its antigen remains unidentified. Diagnoses were established using clinical symptoms, serum thyroxine and TRAb, thyroid ultrasound and orbital computed tomography. Trimming shortened V by 3 bases and J by 5 bases, and 20 bases separated the two germline ends. Germline V lookup: CDR1 SGHKS, CDR2 YYEKEE (reference sequence). The CDR3 spans 16 residues. What was amplified from RNA transcripts were TCR beta CDR3 regions. An initial round of RT-PCR targeting the TCR CDR3 relied on the HTBI primer set. From the multiplex PCR reads, TCRdb called clonotypes with MiXCR, one entry per CDR3 protein. The sample lists around 580,000 distinct CDR3 sequences, about 43% occurring once. These data are taken from a study of T cells in Graves' hyperthyroidism and ophthalmopathy. Findings and caveats of the study: Blood also contained most expanded thyroid clonotypes above 0.001.

The clonotype originates from a woman younger than 35 with Graves' hyperthyroidism. The J gene is TRBJ1-2, the V gene TRBV5-5; D perhaps matches TRBD1 (5 bases). Sample: peripheral blood or thyroid tissue (not recorded which). CDR3 amino acids: CASSWAGLAARYGYTF. The CDR3 DNA is TGTGCCAGCAGCTGGGCGGGACTAGCGGCTCGGTATGGCTACACCTTC.